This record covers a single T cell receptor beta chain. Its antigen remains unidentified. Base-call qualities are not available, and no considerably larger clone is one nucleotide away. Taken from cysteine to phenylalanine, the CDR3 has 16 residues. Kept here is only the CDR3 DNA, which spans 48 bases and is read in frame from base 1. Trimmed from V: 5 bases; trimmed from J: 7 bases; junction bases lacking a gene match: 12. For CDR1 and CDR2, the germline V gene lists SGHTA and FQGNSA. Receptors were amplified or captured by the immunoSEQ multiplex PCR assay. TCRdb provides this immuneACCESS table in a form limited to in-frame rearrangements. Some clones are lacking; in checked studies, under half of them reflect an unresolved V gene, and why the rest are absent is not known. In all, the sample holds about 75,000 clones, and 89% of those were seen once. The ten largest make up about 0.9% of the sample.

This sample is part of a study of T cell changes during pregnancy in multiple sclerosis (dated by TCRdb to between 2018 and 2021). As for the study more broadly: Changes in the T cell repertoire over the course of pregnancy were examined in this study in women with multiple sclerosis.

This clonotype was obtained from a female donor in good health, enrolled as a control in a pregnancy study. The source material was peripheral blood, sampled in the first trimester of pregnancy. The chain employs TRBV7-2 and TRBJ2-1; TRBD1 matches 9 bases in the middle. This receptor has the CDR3 CASSLRRGQGGNEQFF. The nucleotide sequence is TGTGCCAGCAGCCTGAGAAGGGGACAGGGAGGAAATGAGCAGTTCTTC.